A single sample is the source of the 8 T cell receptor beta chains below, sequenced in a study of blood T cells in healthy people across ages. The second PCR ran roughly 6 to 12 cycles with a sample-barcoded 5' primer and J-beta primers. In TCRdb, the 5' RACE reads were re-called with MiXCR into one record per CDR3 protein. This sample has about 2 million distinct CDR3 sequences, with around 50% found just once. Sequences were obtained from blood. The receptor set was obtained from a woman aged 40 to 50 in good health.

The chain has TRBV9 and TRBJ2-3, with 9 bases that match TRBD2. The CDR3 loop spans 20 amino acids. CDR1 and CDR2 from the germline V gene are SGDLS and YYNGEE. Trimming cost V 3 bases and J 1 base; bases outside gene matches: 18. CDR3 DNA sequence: TGTGCCAGCAGCGATAACCCAAGACTCGGGCAGCGGGGGGGCACAGATACGCAGTATTTT. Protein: CASSDNPRLGQRGGTDTQYF.

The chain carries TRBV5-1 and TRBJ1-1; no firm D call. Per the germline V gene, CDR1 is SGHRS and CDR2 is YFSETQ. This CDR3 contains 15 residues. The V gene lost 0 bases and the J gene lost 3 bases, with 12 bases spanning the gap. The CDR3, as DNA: TGCGCCAGCAGCTTGGCTCCAGACTGGGACACTGAAGCTTTCTTT. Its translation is CASSLAPDWDTEAFF.

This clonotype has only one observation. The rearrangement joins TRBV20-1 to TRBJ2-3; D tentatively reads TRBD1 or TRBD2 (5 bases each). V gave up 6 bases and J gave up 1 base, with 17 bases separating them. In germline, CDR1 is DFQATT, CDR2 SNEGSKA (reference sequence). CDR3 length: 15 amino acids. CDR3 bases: TGCAGTGCCTCGGATATTGGGGGTCGCACAGATACGCAGTATTTT. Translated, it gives CSASDIGGRTDTQYF.

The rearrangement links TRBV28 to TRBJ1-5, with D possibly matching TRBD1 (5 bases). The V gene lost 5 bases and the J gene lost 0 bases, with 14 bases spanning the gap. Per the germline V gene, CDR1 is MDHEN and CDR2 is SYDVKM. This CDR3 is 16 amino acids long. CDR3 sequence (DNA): TGTGCCAGCAGTATCGGGACGGATCATAGCAATCAGCCCCAGCATTTT. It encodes CASSIGTDHSNQPQHF.

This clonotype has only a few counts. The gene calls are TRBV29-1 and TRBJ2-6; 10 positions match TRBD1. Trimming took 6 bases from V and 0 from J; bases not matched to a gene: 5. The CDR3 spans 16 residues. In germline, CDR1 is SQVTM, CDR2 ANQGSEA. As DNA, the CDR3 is TGCAGCGTAGCCGGGACAGGGGCCTCTGGGGCCAACGTCCTGACTTTC. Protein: CSVAGTGASGANVLTF. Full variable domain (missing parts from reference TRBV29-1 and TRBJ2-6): SAVISQKPSRDICQRGTSLTIQCQVDSQVTMMFWYRQQPGQSLTLIATANQGSEATYESGFVIDKFPISRPNLTFSTLTVSNMSPEDSSIYLCSVAGTGASGANVLTFGAGSRLTVL.

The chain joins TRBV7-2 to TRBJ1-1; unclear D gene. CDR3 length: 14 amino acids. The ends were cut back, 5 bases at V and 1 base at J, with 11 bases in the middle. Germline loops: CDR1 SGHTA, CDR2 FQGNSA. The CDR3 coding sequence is TGTGCCAGCAGCCCCGACGTGAGGAACACTGAAGCTTTCTTT. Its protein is CASSPDVRNTEAFF.

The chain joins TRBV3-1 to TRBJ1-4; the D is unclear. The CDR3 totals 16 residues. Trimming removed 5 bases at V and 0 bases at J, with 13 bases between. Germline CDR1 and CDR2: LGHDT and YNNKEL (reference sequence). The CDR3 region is CASSTYLSTTNEKLFF. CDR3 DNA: TGTGCCAGCAGCACCTACCTCAGTACAACTAATGAAAAACTGTTTTTT.

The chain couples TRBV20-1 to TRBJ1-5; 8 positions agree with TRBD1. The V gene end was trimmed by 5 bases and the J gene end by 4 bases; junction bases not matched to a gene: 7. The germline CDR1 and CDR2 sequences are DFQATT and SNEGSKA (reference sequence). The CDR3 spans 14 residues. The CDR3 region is CSAQYTGGNQPQHF. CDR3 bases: TGCAGTGCTCAGTACACAGGGGGAAATCAGCCCCAGCATTTT.